The 19 T cell receptor beta chains given below trace back to one sample, sequenced in a study of shared clonotypes between healthy human individuals. Libraries were prepared by immunoSEQ multiplex PCR; TCRdb keeps only in-frame clonotypes and omits some of them. The table records fewer than 600,000 clones, roughly four fifths of them present only once. The material sequenced was PBMCs. The receptors were gathered from a middle-aged woman in good health. Some clones in this sample may be carry-over from other donors' samples.

In this sample, this clone turned up many times. This chain links TRBV19 with TRBJ2-1, with 14 bases that match TRBD2. The V segment lost 1 base and the J segment 9 bases; nucleotides outside the gene matches: 8. Germline V gene lookup returns CDR1 LNHDA and CDR2 SQIVND (reference sequence). The CDR3 has 17 residues. The CDR3 spells CASSIGGLAGEQGEQFF. The CDR3 DNA follows: TGTGCCAGTAGTATAGGGGGACTAGCGGGAGAACAAGGTGAGCAGTTCTTC.

The chain joins TRBV29-1 to TRBJ1-1; D call uncertain. The CDR3 totals 13 residues. Germline CDR1 reads SQVTM; CDR2 reads ANQGSEA. V dropped 2 bases and J dropped 5 bases, with 12 bases sitting between them. The CDR3 region is CSVEKAVDTEAFF. CDR3 coding DNA: TGCAGCGTTGAAAAGGCCGTGGATACTGAAGCTTTCTTT.

V usage is TRBV6-1 and J usage is TRBJ2-1; D is tentatively TRBD1 or TRBD2 (5 bases each). This CDR3 region has 15 residues. The V gene lost 0 bases and the J gene lost 1 base, with 7 bases spanning the gap. Germline V gene data show CDR1 as MNHNS and CDR2 as SASEGT. The chain's CDR3 is CASSEAGVSYNEQFF. DNA for the CDR3: TGTGCCAGCAGTGAAGCGGGGGTTTCCTACAATGAGCAGTTCTTC.

A word on this clone: A far more abundant clone sits one base away, making this likely a read error. Other DNA sequences in the same sample also yield this CDR3. The chain joins TRBV30 to TRBJ2-3, with D perhaps TRBD2 (6 bases). The length of the CDR3 is 15 residues. Trimming removed 5 bases at V and 3 bases at J, with 18 bases between. CDR1 and CDR2 from the germline V gene are GTSNPN and SVGIG (reference sequence). CDR3 region: CAWGRAGRGTDTQYF. Written as DNA, the CDR3 is TGTGCCTGGGGTAGGGCGGGAAGAGGAACAGATACGCAGTATTTT. Using reference TRBV30 and TRBJ2-3 for the parts outside the CDR3, the full variable domain is SQTIHQWPATLVQPVGSPLSLECTVEGTSNPNLYWYRQAAGRGLQLLFYSVGIGQISSEVPQNLSASRPQDRQFILSSKKLLLSDSGFYLCAWGRAGRGTDTQYFGPGTRLTVL.

This clone showed up just once. The V gene is TRBV30, the J gene TRBJ1-1; no clear D gene. The CDR3 is made up of 13 amino acids. Per the germline V gene, CDR1 is GTSNPN and CDR2 is SVGIG (reference sequence). Trimming shortened V by 0 bases and J by 0 bases, and 5 bases separated the two germline ends. The CDR3: CAWSVRMNTEAFF. For the CDR3, the DNA is TGTGCCTGGAGTGTACGGATGAACACTGAAGCTTTCTTT.

This chain joins TRBV5-1 and TRBJ1-2, with D hard to call. V lost 4 bases and J 4 bases, leaving 14 bases between the germline ends. The CDR3 runs 14 residues. Per the germline V gene, CDR1 is SGHRS and CDR2 is YFSETQ. CDR3 residues: CASSLSPGSYGYTF. The CDR3 DNA is TGCGCCAGCAGCCTATCACCGGGTAGCTATGGCTACACCTTC.

The sample holds a few counts of this clone. The chain combines TRBV29-1 with TRBJ2-3; 11 bases match TRBD2. From germline, CDR1 is SQVTM and CDR2 ANQGSEA. CDR3 length equals 14 residues. The trim removed 5 bases at V and 1 base at J, leaving 2 bases unmatched. The CDR3: CSVSGLAGTDTQYF. CDR3 nucleotides: TGCAGCGTTTCGGGACTAGCGGGCACAGATACGCAGTATTTT.

This chain's CDR3 is CASSYSRPSYNEQFF. CDR3 DNA: TGTGCCAGCAGTTACTCCCGGCCTTCCTACAATGAGCAGTTCTTC. The chain couples TRBV6-5 to TRBJ2-1; D gene uncertain. With 0 bases removed from V and 1 base from J, the gap between germline ends came to 7 bases. The length of the CDR3 is 15 residues. The germline V gene encodes CDR1 MNHEY and CDR2 SVGAGI.

This rearrangement joins TRBV28 to TRBJ1-3; the D is unclear. Deletions cut 2 bases from V and 0 bases from J, with 14 bases between. This CDR3 comprises 17 residues. The germline V gene encodes CDR1 MDHEN and CDR2 SYDVKM. CDR3 residues: CASSLNPGRGSGNTIYF. CDR3 nucleotide sequence: TGTGCCAGCAGTTTAAACCCAGGACGAGGCTCTGGAAACACCATATATTTT.

To note about this clone: The junction differs from germline at one of its ends, possibly a read error. The chain couples TRBV7-3 to TRBJ2-7; D unclear. CDR1 and CDR2 (germline): SGHTA, FQGTGA. The CDR3 loop spans 16 amino acids. CDR3: CASRLRRSFLGSKQYF. In DNA form, the CDR3 reads TGTGCCAGCAGGTTAAGACGTAGCTTTCTTGGTTCGAAGCAGTACTTC.

The chain carries TRBV12-2 and TRBJ2-5; the D segment call TRBD1 is taken from the table without a DNA check. TRBV12-2 is assigned pseudogene status. This CDR3 contains 13 residues. DNA for the CDR3: TGTGCCAGCAGCACCCGACCCGAAGGGGCCCAGTACTTC. This gives the protein CASSTRPEGAQYF.

The chain has TRBV25-1 and TRBJ2-3; possibly TRBD1 for D (5 bases). V shed 3 bases and J shed 0 bases, with 7 bases lying between them. The CDR3 spans 14 residues. Germline CDR1 MGHDK, CDR2 SYGVNS. In DNA, the CDR3 is TGTGCCAGCAGTGATGACAGAAGCACAGATACGCAGTATTTT. It codes for CASSDDRSTDTQYF.

This clone was observed a few times. The chain employs TRBV27 and TRBJ2-2; the D gene could be TRBD1 or TRBD2 (5 bases each). The CDR3 has 14 amino acids. Per the germline V gene, CDR1 is MNHEY and CDR2 is SMNVEV (reference sequence). V lost 6 bases and J lost 3, with 11 bases in between. Here the CDR3 DNA reads TGTGCCAGCAGGTCAGGGACGGACACCGGGGAGCTGTTTTTT. Translated, it gives CASRSGTDTGELFF.

About this clone: The sample holds other DNA sequences that translate to the same CDR3. J is TRBJ1-1 and V is TRBV29-1, with TRBD1 identical over 7 bases. Germline V gene sequence: CDR1 SQVTM, CDR2 ANQGSEA. There are 12 residues in the CDR3. The CDR3, as DNA: TGCAGTGCCCGGGACAGAGACACTGAAGCTTTCTTT. Protein product: CSARDRDTEAFF. The entire variable domain, with the rest obtained from reference TRBV29-1 and TRBJ1-1, is as follows: SAVISQKPSRDICQRGTSLTIQCQVDSQVTMMFWYRQQPGQSLTLIATANQGSEATYESGFVIDKFPISRPNLTFSTLTVSNMSPEDSSIYLCSARDRDTEAFFGQGTRLTVV.

The gene calls are TRBV5-5 and TRBJ2-7; TRBD2 matches 8 bases. Trimming took 4 bases from V and 2 from J; bases not matched to a gene: 8. This CDR3 is built from 15 residues. Germline V CDR1 and CDR2: SGHKS, YYEKEE (reference sequence). The CDR3 DNA reads TGTGCCAGCAGCAATGGACTAGCCTACACCTACGAGCAGTACTTC. Translating gives CASSNGLAYTYEQYF.

CDR3 sequence reads: CASRLGLDTDTQYF. Here the CDR3 DNA reads TGTGCCAGCAGATTGGGACTAGACACAGATACGCAGTATTTT. This sequence joins TRBV28 and TRBJ2-3, with 8 positions matching TRBD2. Germline CDR1 MDHEN, CDR2 SYDVKM. This CDR3 is built from 14 residues. With 6 bases clipped from V and 2 bases from J, the junction kept 4 bases outside the gene matches.

The chain couples TRBV5-1 to TRBJ1-6; D possibly corresponds to TRBD1 (5 bases). The CDR3 spans 13 residues. Germline lookup yields CDR1 SGHRS and CDR2 YFSETQ. The V and J ends lost 3 bases and 8 bases respectively, with 9 bases between them. Here the CDR3 reads CASSSGTHSPLHF. As DNA, the CDR3 is TGCGCCAGCAGCTCCGGGACGCATTCACCCCTCCACTTT.

This clone has just one count. The chain employs TRBV10-2 and TRBJ1-4; the D is unclear. Germline CDR1 WSHSY, CDR2 SAAADI. Trimming shortened V by 3 bases and J by 0 bases, and 8 bases separated the two germline ends. The length of the CDR3 is 15 residues. The CDR3 is CASSDISATNEKLFF. The CDR3 DNA reads TGCGCCAGCAGTGACATCAGTGCAACTAATGAAAAACTGTTTTTT.

The chain recombines TRBV4-2 with TRBJ2-1; 8 nucleotides line up with TRBD2. This CDR3 is built from 14 residues. Trimming at V came to 7 bases and at J to 6 bases, leaving 8 bases not matched to a gene. Germline CDR1 and CDR2: LGHNA and YNFKEQ. CDR3 protein: CASTGLVTGNEQFF. CDR3 DNA sequence: TGTGCCAGCACGGGACTAGTGACAGGCAATGAGCAGTTCTTC.